Each of the 8 T cell receptor beta chains below was sequenced from the same sample in a study of Graves' ophthalmopathy and Graves' hyperthyroidism. Using RNA transcripts, the TCR beta CDR3 regions were amplified. The first-round RT-PCR employed HTBI primers together with the Qiagen OneStep RT-PCR kit. A multiplex PCR was then performed as the second round. Each CDR3 protein gets one entry after TCRdb re-called the multiplex PCR reads with MiXCR. The sample gives about 370,000 distinct CDR3 sequences, 17% of which show up once; about 2.4% is in the top ten. Sequencing was done on a sample of peripheral blood. These receptors all come from an adult woman with stable Graves' hyperthyroidism.

This clonotype has ten or more counts. The chain is built from TRBV20-1 and TRBJ2-7, with TRBD2 matching over 8 bases. The trim removed 6 bases at V and 0 bases at J, leaving 4 bases unmatched. Germline values: CDR1 DFQATT, CDR2 SNEGSKA (reference sequence). This CDR3 is built from 13 residues. CDR3 sequence (DNA): TGCAGTGCCTCAAGCGGGAGCTCCTACGAGCAGTACTTC. Its translation is CSASSGSSYEQYF.

This clonotype occurred a few times. The rearrangement uses TRBV18 and TRBJ1-1, with TRBD1 identical over 7 bases. Germline assignment: CDR1 KGHSH and CDR2 LQKENI. With 0 bases clipped from V and 2 bases from J, the junction kept 9 bases outside the gene matches. The CDR3 has 17 amino acids. The CDR3 is CASSPPRDRTPNTEAFF. CDR3 sequence (DNA): TGTGCCAGCTCACCACCCAGGGACAGAACCCCAAACACTGAAGCTTTCTTT.

This clonotype showed up many times. The chain couples TRBV28 to TRBJ2-7, with unresolved D. The V and J ends lost 3 bases and 4 bases respectively, with 10 bases between them. CDR1 and CDR2 (germline): MDHEN, SYDVKM. There are 13 residues in the CDR3. The CDR3 loop reads CASSFGFRYEQYF. The CDR3 DNA follows: TGTGCCAGCAGTTTTGGGTTCCGGTACGAGCAGTACTTC.

This clonotype turned up a few times. The chain uses TRBV30 and TRBJ2-6; possibly TRBD1 for D (6 bases). V lost 7 bases and J lost 1, with 17 bases in between. The CDR3 loop spans 16 amino acids. Germline V CDR1 and CDR2: GTSNPN, SVGIG (reference sequence). CDR3 region: CALNRDIYSGANVLTF. The DNA for the CDR3 is TGTGCCTTAAACCGGGACATTTATTCTGGGGCCAACGTCCTGACTTTC.

There are a few counts of this clonotype. A much larger clone is a single base away; this may be a read error. The DNA is left out, because the CDR3 cannot be placed on it with certainty; the CDR3 is given as TCRdb lists it. The chain joins TRBV24-1 to TRBJ2-2; the D segment call TRBD1 is taken from the table without a DNA check. The CDR3 has 15 residues if both end residues are counted. Looked up from germline, CDR1 is KGHDR and CDR2 is SFDVKD. Here the CDR3 reads CATSGVGAGTGELCF.

This clonotype was counted ten times or more. The chain employs TRBV19 and TRBJ2-7; the match to TRBD1 covers 7 bases. The germline V gene has CDR1 LNHDA and CDR2 SQIVND (reference sequence). The CDR3 has 15 amino acids. Unmatched junction bases numbered 4, after V lost 1 base and J lost 1 base. The CDR3 DNA sequence: TGTGCCAGTAGTATAGCCGGGACAGTATCCTACGAGCAGTACTTC. It encodes CASSIAGTVSYEQYF. The full variable domain, completed using reference TRBV19 and TRBJ2-7, is DGGITQSPKYLFRKEGQNVTLSCEQNLNHDAMYWYRQDPGQGLRLIYYSQIVNDFQKGDIAEGYSVSREKKESFPLTVTSAQKNPTAFYLCASSIAGTVSYEQYFGPGTRLTVT.

The rearrangement links TRBV12-3 or TRBV12-4 to TRBJ1-1; no firm D call. Trimming pared 3 bases from V and 5 bases from J, leaving 13 bases between. The CDR3 has 14 amino acids. The chain's CDR3 is CASSLAASGTEAFF. DNA for the CDR3: TGTGCCAGCAGTTTGGCGGCCTCGGGGACTGAAGCTTTCTTT.

This clonotype was counted many times. The J gene is TRBJ1-1, the V gene TRBV30; 9 nucleotides line up with TRBD1. Per the germline V gene, CDR1 is GTSNPN and CDR2 is SVGIG (reference sequence). There are 17 residues in the CDR3. Trimming removed 4 bases from V and 0 bases from J; junction bases left unmatched: 12. CDR3 amino acids: CAWMNRRTGVMNTEAFF. Here the CDR3 DNA reads TGTGCCTGGATGAATCGCAGGACAGGGGTTATGAACACTGAAGCTTTCTTT.